This T cell receptor (beta chain) is from a study of blood T cell repertoires in COVID-19. Study overall: Acute-phase and convalescent COVID-19 samples originated in the United States, Italy and Spain. T cells, B-cell-depleted T cells, or PBMCs provided the cDNA or gDNA that served as material.

The CDR3 consists of 16 residues. In germline, CDR1 is SGDLS, CDR2 YYNGEE. With 0 bases clipped from V and 7 bases from J, the junction kept 10 bases outside the gene matches. Clones were sequenced by immunoSEQ multiplex PCR, and TCRdb holds only the in-frame ones, with some missing. This table holds roughly 160,000 clones, around nine tenths found once. The specimen was peripheral blood. This sequence was found in an older woman with COVID-19, enrolled during active disease. This chain joins TRBV9 and TRBJ1-3; 7 nucleotides match TRBD1. In DNA, the CDR3 is TGTGCCAGCAGCGTAGCGGAGACAGGGAGGAGGAACACCATATATTTT. Translated, it gives CASSVAETGRRNTIYF.